This T cell receptor beta chain came from a study of blood T cell repertoires in COVID-19. About the study: The origin of the acute and convalescent COVID-19 samples was the United States, Italy and Spain.

In germline, CDR1 is MGHRA, CDR2 YSYEKL. The V gene lost 1 base and the J gene lost 5 bases, with 26 bases spanning the gap. This CDR3 is 19 amino acids long. Only in-frame clones appear in the TCRdb table, and some are missing; sequencing was by immunoSEQ multiplex PCR. The data contain about 180,000 clones, less than 90% of them seen just once; the ten biggest clones take up around 20%. The sequenced sample consisted of peripheral blood. J is TRBJ2-5 and V is TRBV4-1; TRBD2 is a possible D gene (6 bases). This TCR came from a man aged 65-85 years with active or convalescent COVID-19. The CDR3 DNA follows: TGCGCCAGCAGCCAAGTGGCCGGCATAGCGGCTTTGGATGGGGAGACCCAGTACTTC. Its protein is CASSQVAGIAALDGETQYF.